The 17 T cell receptor beta chains reported below all come from one sample, sequenced in a study of T-cell memory formation after mild COVID-19. TCRdb itself ran the 5' RACE reads through MiXCR, one entry per CDR3 protein. The repertoire holds roughly 450,000 distinct CDR3 sequences, with 15% to 20% as singletons. Sequencing was performed on PBMCs or a T cell subset sorted from them (not recorded which). These receptors originate from an adult woman who had mild COVID-19 (a few samples of this study predate the infection). Cell type and time point are not known.

This clonotype was recorded many times. This sequence joins TRBV29-1 and TRBJ2-7, with D perhaps matching TRBD1 (5 bases). The CDR3 length is 13 residues. Trimming cost V 3 bases and J 3 bases, with 12 bases left between them. CDR1 is SQVTM, CDR2 ANQGSEA, per germline. CDR3 residues: CSVDETGYYEQYF. The CDR3 coding sequence is TGCAGCGTTGACGAAACAGGCTACTACGAGCAGTACTTC.

The rearrangement uses TRBV19 and TRBJ2-7; 9 bases agree with TRBD1. CDR1 and CDR2 (germline): LNHDA, SQIVND (reference sequence). The CDR3 consists of 17 residues. J gave up 3 bases and V 3 bases, and 12 bases lay outside the gene matches. The chain's CDR3 is CASSMSLVGTGYYEQYF. CDR3 nucleotides: TGTGCCAGTAGTATGTCTTTGGTGGGGACAGGGTACTACGAGCAGTACTTC.

The chain employs TRBV10-3 and TRBJ1-1; the match to TRBD1 covers 9 bases. The length of the CDR3 is 16 residues. Per germline, CDR1 ENHRY and CDR2 SYGVKD. V was clipped by 2 bases and J by 0 bases; unmatched bases: 4. CDR3 coding DNA: TGTGCCATCAGTGAGGCTGGACAGGGGATGAACACTGAAGCTTTCTTT. Translation gives CAISEAGQGMNTEAFF.

This sequence joins TRBV15 and TRBJ2-7; 8 bases align to TRBD2. This CDR3 spans 16 amino acids. CDR1 and CDR2 from the germline V gene are LNHNV and YYDKDF (reference sequence). J lost 1 base, V lost 1 base, and 6 bases had no gene match. CDR3 in amino acids: CATSRGPGGASYEQYF. In nucleotides, the CDR3 is TGTGCCACCAGCAGAGGCCCGGGAGGGGCTTCCTACGAGCAGTACTTC.

The chain joins TRBV7-6 to TRBJ2-2; D call uncertain. Germline lookup yields CDR1 SGHVS and CDR2 FNYEAQ. The ends were cut back, 0 bases at V and 4 bases at J, with 12 bases in the middle. The CDR3 is 16 residues long. The CDR3 sequence is CASSLAGQQSTGELFF. The CDR3 DNA is TGTGCCAGCAGCTTAGCAGGCCAGCAGAGCACCGGGGAGCTGTTTTTT.

V usage is TRBV7-8 and J usage is TRBJ1-5; maybe TRBD1 (5 bases). The CDR3 sequence is 16 residues long. Germline V lookup: CDR1 SGHVS, CDR2 FQNEAQ. V was shortened by 1 base and J by 4 bases, with 14 bases between the two germline ends. This CDR3 is CASSLGSQGPNQPQHF. CDR3 coding DNA: TGTGCCAGCAGCTTAGGGTCCCAGGGCCCTAATCAGCCCCAGCATTTT.

This clonotype was counted a few times. The rearrangement links TRBV5-1 to TRBJ1-3; TRBD1 aligns across 9 bases. CDR3 length: 18 amino acids. Unmatched junction bases numbered 7, after V lost 0 bases and J lost 0 bases. Germline values: CDR1 SGHRS, CDR2 YFSETQ. The CDR3 region is CASSLARTGVTSGNTIYF. In nucleotides, the CDR3 is TGCGCCAGCAGCTTGGCCCGGACAGGGGTCACCTCTGGAAACACCATATATTTT.

V is TRBV5-4 and J is TRBJ1-1, with a weak D call TRBD1 (6 bases). The CDR3 spans 14 residues. From germline, CDR1 is SGHNT and CDR2 YYREEE (reference sequence). Trimming removed 3 bases at V and 2 bases at J, with 11 bases between. The CDR3 protein is CASSSPGTNTEAFF. CDR3 nucleotides: TGTGCCAGCAGCTCCCCCGGGACAAACACTGAAGCTTTCTTT.

The chain joins TRBV3-1 to TRBJ2-7; D gene uncertain. The CDR3 is made up of 12 amino acids. Germline assignment: CDR1 LGHDT and CDR2 YNNKEL (reference sequence). The V and J ends lost 3 bases and 3 bases respectively, with 6 bases between them. CDR3 amino acids: CASSHGNYEQYF. CDR3 DNA: TGTGCCAGCAGCCATGGCAACTACGAGCAGTACTTC.

The chain uses TRBV6-5 and TRBJ2-1, with 11 bases fitting TRBD2. The CDR3 is 18 amino acids. The V and J ends lost 2 bases and 3 bases, in that order; junction bases with no gene match: 9. From germline, CDR1 is MNHEY and CDR2 SVGAGI. CDR3 nucleotide sequence: TGTGCCAGCAGTTACACTCCTACTAGCGGGAGTTTCTACAATGAGCAGTTCTTC. Translating gives CASSYTPTSGSFYNEQFF.

The rearrangement joins TRBV5-4 to TRBJ1-1; D call uncertain. Deletions cut 2 bases from V and 6 bases from J, with 11 bases between. CDR1 is SGHNT and CDR2 is YYREEE in the germline V gene (reference sequence). CDR3 length: 13 residues. This CDR3 reads CASSFGVNAEAFF. DNA of the CDR3: TGTGCCAGCAGCTTCGGGGTTAACGCTGAAGCTTTCTTT.

The J gene is TRBJ2-7, the V gene TRBV12-3 or TRBV12-4; D perhaps matches TRBD2 (6 bases). Deletions cut 3 bases from V and 7 bases from J, with 16 bases between. This CDR3 is 14 amino acids long. CDR3 coding DNA: TGTGCCAGCAGTTTGAGCGGCAGGGCGGGGGAGCAGTACTTC. The encoded protein is CASSLSGRAGEQYF.

As DNA, the CDR3 is TGTGCCAGCAGCGCCACCGGGACAGGGATAAGTGGCTACACCTTC. Its translation: CASSATGTGISGYTF. The chain links TRBV6-4 to TRBJ1-2; TRBD1 agrees at 9 bases. CDR3 length: 15 residues. The V segment lost 6 bases and the J segment 7 bases; nucleotides outside the gene matches: 12. Germline values: CDR1 MRHNA, CDR2 SNTAGT.

V and J are TRBV20-1 and TRBJ2-1; a weak D match, TRBD2 (6 bases). This CDR3 comprises 14 residues. V shed 5 bases and J shed 7 bases, with 18 bases lying between them. CDR1 and CDR2 from the germline V gene are DFQATT and SNEGSKA (reference sequence). The CDR3 coding sequence is TGCAGTGCTGGAGCGGTGGGGAGGAGGAATGAGCAGTTCTTC. The encoded protein is CSAGAVGRRNEQFF.

The CDR3 here is CAINSGGLNSNQPQHF. CDR3 DNA sequence: TGTGCCATCAATTCAGGGGGTCTTAATAGCAATCAGCCCCAGCATTTT. The J gene is TRBJ1-5, the V gene TRBV10-3; TRBD1 agrees at 7 bases. CDR1 is ENHRY, CDR2 SYGVKD, per germline. J was trimmed by 0 bases and V by 7 bases; bases with no gene match: 9. The CDR3 runs to 16 residues.

This clonotype was observed at least ten times. The chain is built from TRBV5-1 and TRBJ2-7; tentative D call: TRBD1 (5 bases). Germline-derived CDR1 and CDR2 are SGHRS and YFSETQ. The CDR3 is 14 residues long. Trimming took off 0 bases at V and 4 bases at J, with 11 bases between the two ends. CDR3 DNA: TGCGCCAGCAGCTTGGGGCAGGGCTATTACGAGCAGTACTTC. Amino acid sequence: CASSLGQGYYEQYF.

The gene calls are TRBV14 and TRBJ2-7, with D unclear. With 1 base removed from V and 2 bases from J, the gap between germline ends came to 9 bases. The CDR3 totals 14 residues. Germline V gives CDR1 SGHDN, CDR2 FVKESK. The CDR3 DNA sequence: TGTGCCAGCAGCCAAGCGCACGGCCCCTACGAGCAGTACTTC. Its protein product is CASSQAHGPYEQYF.